The 21 T cell receptor beta chains in this list originate from one sample, sequenced in a study of T-cell memory formation after mild COVID-19. TCRdb processed the 5' RACE reads anew with MiXCR; each CDR3 protein has one entry. Of about 430,000 distinct CDR3 sequences listed, approximately 24% were seen once; the top ten hold roughly 9.7%. The sample consisted of PBMCs or a T cell subset sorted from them (not recorded which). The source is an adult woman who had mild COVID-19 (a few samples of this study predate the infection). Cell type and time point are not known.

The rearrangement uses TRBV24-1 and TRBJ2-3, with D perhaps TRBD2 (6 bases). The CDR3 extends over 13 amino acids. V lost 4 bases and J lost 4, with 8 bases in between. CDR1 is KGHDR and CDR2 is SFDVKD in the germline V gene. CDR3 residues: CATSDGGADTQYF. CDR3 DNA sequence: TGTGCCACCAGTGACGGGGGAGCAGATACGCAGTATTTT.

There are a few counts of this clonotype. The rearrangement links TRBV12-3 or TRBV12-4 to TRBJ1-4; D is undetermined. This CDR3 has 16 residues. Trimming stripped 4 bases from V and 4 bases from J, with 16 bases between. CDR3 in amino acids: CASSSDARGINEKLFF. CDR3 DNA: TGTGCCAGCAGTTCAGACGCACGCGGGATTAATGAAAAACTGTTTTTT.

This rearrangement joins TRBV5-1 to TRBJ1-6; perhaps TRBD1 as D (5 bases). The germline CDR1 and CDR2 sequences are SGHRS and YFSETQ. Trimming stripped 7 bases from V and 8 bases from J, with 16 bases between. The CDR3 sequence is 14 residues long. Here the CDR3 DNA reads TGCGCCAGCTACTACGGACGGGGGGATTCACCCCTCCACTTT. This translates into CASYYGRGDSPLHF.

This rearrangement joins TRBV29-1 to TRBJ2-2; 9 nucleotides match TRBD2. The J segment lost 2 bases and the V segment lost 4 bases, leaving 5 bases of the junction unmatched. Germline V gene data show CDR1 as SQVTM and CDR2 as ANQGSEA. The CDR3 totals 15 residues. The CDR3 reads CSVGGTSSNTGELFF. CDR3 DNA sequence: TGCAGCGTTGGCGGGACTAGCAGTAACACCGGGGAGCTGTTTTTT.

The rearrangement links TRBV12-3 or TRBV12-4 to TRBJ2-6; 7 nucleotides line up with TRBD1. CDR3 size: 16 residues. V gave up 5 bases and J gave up 3 bases; unmatched junction bases: 7. CDR3 sequence reads: CASSPDRDRGANVLTF. The CDR3 nucleotides are TGTGCCAGCAGTCCTGACAGGGATCGTGGGGCCAACGTCCTGACTTTC.

V is TRBV6-5 and J is TRBJ1-3; 7 bases are shared with TRBD1. Trimming took 6 bases from V and 0 from J; bases not matched to a gene: 8. The germline gives CDR1 MNHEY, CDR2 SVGAGI. CDR3 length: 16 residues. Written as DNA, the CDR3 is TGTGCCAGCAGCAGACAGGGCGAAACCTCTGGAAACACCATATATTTT. This sequence encodes CASSRQGETSGNTIYF.

This clonotype was detected a few times. The rearrangement joins TRBV12-3 or TRBV12-4 to TRBJ2-6, with D uncertain. Trimming stripped 6 bases from V and 0 bases from J, with 6 bases between. The CDR3 has 14 amino acids. CDR3 sequence (DNA): TGTGCCAGCAGACCCTACTCTGGGGCCAACGTCCTGACTTTC. It codes for CASRPYSGANVLTF.

The chain recombines TRBV29-1 with TRBJ2-1; TRBD1 agrees at 7 bases. The CDR3 has 12 residues. With V trimmed by 8 bases and J by 6 bases, 7 bases remained unmatched. The germline CDR1 and CDR2 sequences are SQVTM and ANQGSEA. The CDR3 here is CSTLTGANEQFF. The DNA of the CDR3 is TGCAGCACCCTAACAGGGGCCAATGAGCAGTTCTTC.

V usage is TRBV4-1 and J usage is TRBJ1-3; a weak D match, TRBD1 (5 bases). Germline CDR1 and CDR2: MGHRA and YSYEKL. V was cut by 0 bases and J by 8 bases, with 17 bases left in between. The CDR3 totals 16 residues. The CDR3 protein is CASSQDLQGRWDTIYF. The CDR3 DNA sequence: TGCGCCAGCAGCCAAGATCTTCAGGGAAGGTGGGACACCATATATTTT.

This clonotype turned up a few times. The chain carries TRBV12-3 or TRBV12-4 and TRBJ2-7; D is perhaps TRBD1 or TRBD2 (6 bases each). The V and J ends lost 6 bases and 7 bases respectively, with 19 bases between them. The CDR3 is 14 amino acids. The CDR3 DNA sequence: TGTGCCAGCAGGAGGGGGGCGGGGCACCGGGAGCAGTACTTC. Translated: CASRRGAGHREQYF.

This clonotype was picked up a small number of times. The chain links TRBV11-3 to TRBJ2-1, with 9 positions matching TRBD1. Looked up from germline, CDR1 is SGHNT and CDR2 is YENEEA. The CDR3 is made up of 16 amino acids. The ends lost 3 bases at V and 1 base at J; junction bases unmatched: 4. CDR3 nucleotides: TGTGCCAGCAGCTTGAGACAGGGGGTATCCTACAATGAGCAGTTCTTC. Translation gives CASSLRQGVSYNEQFF.

The chain joins TRBV27 to TRBJ2-7; D perhaps matches TRBD1 (5 bases). Germline CDR1 reads MNHEY; CDR2 reads SMNVEV (reference sequence). The CDR3 runs 14 residues. V gave up 2 bases and J gave up 5 bases, with 13 bases separating them. The CDR3 coding sequence is TGTGCCAGCAGTTTAATTGCAGGGCAGGACGAGCAGTACTTC. Translating it yields CASSLIAGQDEQYF.

This clonotype was counted many times. The CDR3: CASSLPQVAGETQYF. The CDR3 DNA sequence: TGTGCCAGCAGCTTACCCCAGGTGGCGGGAGAGACCCAGTACTTC. This chain uses TRBV7-8 with TRBJ2-5, with D tentatively TRBD2 (5 bases). The CDR3 extends over 15 amino acids. V shed 2 bases and J shed 4 bases, with 14 bases lying between them. Germline V lookup: CDR1 SGHVS, CDR2 FQNEAQ.

In this sample, this clonotype is medium-sized (0.01 to 0.1%). The J gene is TRBJ2-1, the V gene TRBV4-3; 8 positions agree with TRBD2. V dropped 0 bases and J dropped 4; count of bases not matched to a gene: 8. The CDR3 covers 17 residues. In germline, CDR1 is LGHNA, CDR2 YSLEER. The CDR3 here is CASSQDHETSAYNEQFF. CDR3 DNA sequence: TGCGCCAGCAGCCAAGATCATGAGACTAGCGCGTACAATGAGCAGTTCTTC.

This clonotype has just a few counts. Germline is not matched at one junction end, which may reflect a read error. This chain joins TRBV28 and TRBJ2-1; D remains unclear. CDR1 MDHEN and CDR2 SYDVKM come from the germline V gene. The CDR3 spans 14 residues. CDR3 in amino acids: CASSFRASWVERFF. The CDR3 bases are TGTGCCAGCAGTTTCCGGGCTTCTTGGGTGGAGCGGTTCTTC.

This clonotype has more than one count but fewer than ten. The chain combines TRBV7-3 with TRBJ2-3; 9 bases align to TRBD2. The J segment lost 8 bases and the V segment lost 5 bases, leaving 14 bases of the junction unmatched. The germline gives CDR1 SGHTA, CDR2 FQGTGA. The CDR3 loop spans 16 amino acids. This chain's CDR3 is CASSPFLAGGMSTQYF. As DNA, the CDR3 is TGTGCCAGCAGCCCCTTCCTGGCGGGGGGGATGAGTACGCAGTATTTT. Full variable domain (missing parts from reference TRBV7-3 and TRBJ2-3): GAGVSQTPSNKVTEKGKYVELRCDPISGHTALYWYRQSLGQGPEFLIYFQGTGAADDSGLPNDRFFAVRPEGSVSTLKIQRTERGDSAVYLCASSPFLAGGMSTQYFGPGTRLTVL.

There are a few counts of this clonotype. The V call is TRBV18, the J call TRBJ1-3; TRBD1 is a possible D gene (6 bases). This CDR3 region has 16 residues. The V gene's germline CDR1 is KGHSH and CDR2 LQKENI. V gave up 4 bases and J gave up 0 bases, with 13 bases separating them. CDR3 DNA: TGTGCCAGCTCACAAAATACAGGGAGCTCTGGAAACACCATATATTTT. The encoded protein is CASSQNTGSSGNTIYF.

This rearrangement joins TRBV24-1 to TRBJ1-1, with 8 bases fitting TRBD1. The V segment lost 9 bases and the J segment 10 bases; nucleotides outside the gene matches: 12. Germline V lookup: CDR1 KGHDR, CDR2 SFDVKD. This CDR3 has 13 amino acids. CDR3 loop: CATQNRGTGVAFF. The CDR3 DNA reads TGTGCCACCCAGAACCGGGGGACAGGCGTAGCTTTCTTT.

DNA for the CDR3: TGCGCCAGCAGCTTGTTTTCAATACCCGGGACAGGGACCACCGGGGAGCTGTTTTTT. This sequence encodes CASSLFSIPGTGTTGELFF. This chain uses TRBV5-1 with TRBJ2-2, with 9 bases fitting TRBD1. V dropped 1 base and J dropped 4; count of bases not matched to a gene: 14. This CDR3 comprises 19 residues. The germline CDR1 and CDR2 sequences are SGHRS and YFSETQ.

The chain uses TRBV6-4 and TRBJ2-2; D remains ambiguous. The CDR3 spans 15 residues. Germline V gene lookup returns CDR1 MRHNA and CDR2 SNTAGT. Between the trimmed V and J ends, which lost 4 bases and 0 bases, there was a span of 9 bases. CDR3 sequence: CASSAADTNTGELFF. The CDR3 region has the DNA TGTGCCAGCAGTGCGGCGGATACGAACACCGGGGAGCTGTTTTTT.

This clonotype was seen repeatedly, ten times or more. This chain joins TRBV25-1 and TRBJ2-4; no reliable D call. This CDR3 is built from 14 residues. V lost 5 bases, J lost 0 bases, and 8 bases lay in between. Germline values: CDR1 MGHDK, CDR2 SYGVNS. In nucleotides, the CDR3 is TGTGCCAGCAGTCCCGGCCGAGCCAAAAACATTCAGTACTTC. Protein sequence: CASSPGRAKNIQYF.